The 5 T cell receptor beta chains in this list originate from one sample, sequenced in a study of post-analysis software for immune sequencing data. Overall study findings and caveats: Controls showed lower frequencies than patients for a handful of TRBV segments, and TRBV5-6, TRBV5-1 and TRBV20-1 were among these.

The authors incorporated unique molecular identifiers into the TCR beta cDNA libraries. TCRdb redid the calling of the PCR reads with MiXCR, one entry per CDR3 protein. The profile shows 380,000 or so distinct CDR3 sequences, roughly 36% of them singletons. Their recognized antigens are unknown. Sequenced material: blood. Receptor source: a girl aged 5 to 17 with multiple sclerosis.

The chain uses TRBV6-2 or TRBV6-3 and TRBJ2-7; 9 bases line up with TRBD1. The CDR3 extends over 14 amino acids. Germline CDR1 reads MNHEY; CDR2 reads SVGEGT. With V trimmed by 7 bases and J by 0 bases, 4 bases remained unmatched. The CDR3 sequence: CASTQTGGSYEQYF. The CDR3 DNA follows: TGTGCCAGCACTCAGACAGGGGGCTCCTACGAGCAGTACTTC.

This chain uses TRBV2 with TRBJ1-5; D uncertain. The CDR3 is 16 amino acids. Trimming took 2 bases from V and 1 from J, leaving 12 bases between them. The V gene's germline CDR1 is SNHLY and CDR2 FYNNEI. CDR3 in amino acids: CASSETGFLSNQPQHF. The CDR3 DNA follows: TGTGCCAGCAGTGAAACCGGTTTTCTAAGCAATCAGCCCCAGCATTTT.

In nucleotides, the CDR3 is TGTGCCAGCAGGGGGTTCACCGGGGCCTACAATGAGCAGTTCTTC. This translates into CASRGFTGAYNEQFF. The J gene is TRBJ2-1, the V gene TRBV12-3 or TRBV12-4; perhaps TRBD2 as D (5 bases). The germline V and J ends were trimmed by 6 bases and 2 bases, with 14 bases remaining between them. The CDR3 runs to 15 residues.

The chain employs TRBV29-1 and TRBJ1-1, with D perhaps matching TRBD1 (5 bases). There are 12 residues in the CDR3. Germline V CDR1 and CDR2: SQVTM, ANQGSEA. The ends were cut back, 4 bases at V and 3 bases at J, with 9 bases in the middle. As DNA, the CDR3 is TGCAGCGTTGTGGGGGGGGACACTGAAGCTTTCTTT. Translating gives CSVVGGDTEAFF.

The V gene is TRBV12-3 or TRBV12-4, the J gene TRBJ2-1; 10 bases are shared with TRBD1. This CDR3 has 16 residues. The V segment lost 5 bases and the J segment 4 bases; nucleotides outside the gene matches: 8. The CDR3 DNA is TGTGCCAGCAGTCCCTCCGGGACAGGGGATTACAATGAGCAGTTCTTC. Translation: CASSPSGTGDYNEQFF.